The 21 T cell receptor beta chains reported below all come from one sample, sequenced in a study of neurological immune-mediated disorders. Each CDR3 protein is one row after TCRdb ran MiXCR on the 5' RACE reads. The sample has about 74,000 distinct CDR3 sequences; roughly 5.5% are singletons. Sequencing input: PBMCs. Receptors were obtained from a young man with multiple sclerosis.

The gene calls are TRBV6-4 and TRBJ2-1, with TRBD2 identical over 11 bases. This CDR3 spans 15 amino acids. The V gene's germline CDR1 is MRHNA and CDR2 SNTAGT. The V gene end was trimmed by 3 bases and the J gene end by 5 bases; junction bases not matched to a gene: 3. The CDR3 is CASSEGTSGNNEQFF. In DNA, the CDR3 is TGTGCCAGCAGTGAGGGGACTAGCGGAAACAATGAGCAGTTCTTC.

This clonotype was picked up a small number of times. The rearrangement uses TRBV12-3 or TRBV12-4 and TRBJ2-4; no definite D call. This CDR3 contains 15 residues. Between the trimmed V and J ends, which lost 4 bases and 2 bases, there was a span of 12 bases. The CDR3 loop reads CASSSENLTKNIQYF. DNA for the CDR3: TGTGCCAGCAGTTCCGAGAACTTAACCAAAAACATTCAGTACTTC.

This clonotype appeared many times. The chain is built from TRBV27 and TRBJ2-3; no reliable D call. The CDR3 has 14 amino acids. The germline V gene has CDR1 MNHEY and CDR2 SMNVEV (reference sequence). V lost 6 bases and J lost 0, with 10 bases in between. CDR3 DNA sequence: TGTGCCAGCAGGCCTTCCTTAAGCACAGATACGCAGTATTTT. The encoded protein is CASRPSLSTDTQYF.

This clonotype was detected ten times or more. This chain joins TRBV12-3 or TRBV12-4 and TRBJ2-7, with 9 positions matching TRBD2. The V segment lost 6 bases and the J segment 0 bases; nucleotides outside the gene matches: 3. CDR3 size: 14 residues. The CDR3 spells CASRRGGASYEQYF. DNA for the CDR3: TGTGCCAGCAGACGCGGGGGGGCCTCCTACGAGCAGTACTTC.

Ten or more counts support this clonotype. The junction and the germline gene differ at one end; a read error may be behind it. The genes are TRBV9 and TRBJ1-5; 7 nucleotides line up with TRBD1. Germline CDR1 reads SGDLS; CDR2 reads YYNGEE. The CDR3 sequence is 15 residues long. The CDR3 loop reads CASSPGQERNQPQNF. Written as DNA, the CDR3 is TGTGCCAGCAGCCCCGGACAGGAGAGAAATCAGCCCCAGAATTTT.

At least ten counts were recorded for this clonotype. This chain links TRBV7-2 with TRBJ2-7; D remains ambiguous. The CDR3 is 14 residues long. In germline, CDR1 is SGHTA, CDR2 FQGNSA. V was shortened by 1 base and J by 0 bases, with 7 bases between the two germline ends. The CDR3 region has the DNA TGTGCCAGCAGCTTAGGTCGAACCTCCTACGAGCAGTACTTC. Its translation is CASSLGRTSYEQYF. Using reference TRBV7-2 and TRBJ2-7 for the parts outside the CDR3, the full variable domain is GAGVSQSPSNKVTEKGKDVELRCDPISGHTALYWYRQSLGQGLEFLIYFQGNSAPDKSGLPSDRFSAERTGGSVSTLTIQRTQQEDSAVYLCASSLGRTSYEQYFGPGTRLTVT.

This clonotype was detected ten times or more. The chain has TRBV9 and TRBJ2-7; D is unresolved. With 2 bases removed from V and 4 bases from J, the gap between germline ends came to 10 bases. CDR1 SGDLS and CDR2 YYNGEE come from the germline V gene. This CDR3 spans 13 amino acids. This CDR3 is CASSVREEYEQYF. The CDR3 DNA reads TGTGCCAGCAGCGTCAGAGAGGAATACGAGCAGTACTTC.

This clonotype was seen more than once but under ten times. The V and J genes are TRBV7-9 and TRBJ1-4; D is unresolved. The germline V and J ends were trimmed by 4 bases and 8 bases, with 20 bases remaining between them. Per the germline V gene, CDR1 is SEHNR and CDR2 is FQNEAQ (reference sequence). The CDR3 contains 16 residues. The CDR3 sequence is CASSSNVRKGKEKLFF. The CDR3 DNA sequence: TGTGCCAGCAGCTCCAATGTGCGAAAGGGAAAGGAAAAACTGTTTTTT.

This clonotype was seen ten or more times. The chain is built from TRBV5-6 and TRBJ1-2; the D gene is possibly TRBD1 (6 bases). Per the germline V gene, CDR1 is SGHDT and CDR2 is YYEEEE. This CDR3 has 12 amino acids. V was cut by 5 bases and J by 7 bases, with 12 bases left in between. This chain's CDR3 is CASRTGLGGYTF. In DNA form, the CDR3 reads TGTGCCAGCAGAACAGGGTTAGGTGGCTACACCTTC.

This clonotype came up many times. The gene calls are TRBV20-1 and TRBJ2-7; D is undetermined. This CDR3 is built from 12 residues. The germline gives CDR1 DFQATT, CDR2 SNEGSKA (reference sequence). The V and J ends lost 0 bases and 11 bases respectively, with 14 bases between them. The CDR3 bases are TGCAGTGCTAGAGATCACATGGTCATGGAGTACTTC. Encoded protein: CSARDHMVMEYF.

This clonotype has at least ten counts. The rearrangement uses TRBV29-1 and TRBJ2-3, with D possibly TRBD2 on 5 matching bases. The CDR3 length is 16 residues. Germline CDR1 and CDR2: SQVTM and ANQGSEA. Trimming stripped 1 base from V and 0 bases from J, with 14 bases between. The CDR3 protein is CSVEVIARTSTDTQYF. The CDR3 DNA is TGCAGCGTTGAAGTGATAGCGAGAACTAGCACAGATACGCAGTATTTT.

This clonotype has ten or more counts. This rearrangement joins TRBV20-1 to TRBJ1-1, with D perhaps matching TRBD1 (6 bases). The germline V gene has CDR1 DFQATT and CDR2 SNEGSKA (reference sequence). The CDR3 has 14 amino acids. V was shortened by 5 bases and J by 4 bases, with 17 bases between the two germline ends. CDR3 nucleotide sequence: TGCAGTGCTCTGTCGACGAGGGGGATCACTGAAGCTTTCTTT. It codes for CSALSTRGITEAFF.

This clonotype was picked up a small number of times. This chain joins TRBV5-1 and TRBJ1-5; TRBD1 agrees at 8 bases. Trimming took 4 bases from V and 2 from J; bases not matched to a gene: 5. The CDR3 spans 15 residues. Germline V CDR1 and CDR2: SGHRS, YFSETQ. The CDR3 DNA reads TGCGCCAGCAGCCCAGGACAGGGTGGCAATCAGCCCCAGCATTTT. Its translation: CASSPGQGGNQPQHF.

This clonotype has ten or more counts. The chain couples TRBV6-5 to TRBJ1-2, with no clear D. Germline V gene lookup returns CDR1 MNHEY and CDR2 SVGAGI. V lost 2 bases to trimming and J lost 2 bases, with 15 bases between them. This CDR3 is built from 16 residues. CDR3 bases: TGTGCCAGCAGTTACGTTCTTAGGGCGGAAAACTATGGCTACACCTTC. Translating it yields CASSYVLRAENYGYTF.

This clonotype came up many times. The J gene is TRBJ2-6, the V gene TRBV7-9; maybe TRBD1 (5 bases). The CDR3 length is 17 residues. Germline values: CDR1 SEHNR, CDR2 FQNEAQ (reference sequence). V lost 3 bases to trimming and J lost 0 bases, with 12 bases between them. Here the CDR3 reads CASSFQGRSSGANVLTF. CDR3 coding DNA: TGTGCCAGCAGCTTCCAGGGTAGAAGCTCTGGGGCCAACGTCCTGACTTTC.

This clonotype was detected a few times. A much more abundant neighbour one base away suggests this may be a read error. This rearrangement joins TRBV4-1 to TRBJ2-3, with TRBD2 as a possible D gene (6 bases). CDR3 size: 17 residues. V was pared by 1 base and J by 6 bases, with 20 bases between. Germline V gives CDR1 MGHRA, CDR2 YSYEKL. CDR3 nucleotide sequence: TGCGCCAGCAGCCAAGGTCCAACGGCGGGGACTTGGGATACGCAGTATTTT. Translated: CASSQGPTAGTWDTQYF.

The sample holds a few counts of this clonotype. This may arise from a read error, as a much more abundant clone is one base away. The CDR3 end shows no conserved phenylalanine or tryptophan, and so a read error is likely. V is TRBV3-1 and J is TRBJ2-7; D possibly matches TRBD1 or TRBD2 (6 bases each). The CDR3 is made up of 14 amino acids. Trimming removed 4 bases at V and 1 base at J, with 11 bases between. Germline assignment: CDR1 LGHDT and CDR2 YNNKEL (reference sequence). The CDR3 reads CASSRQAGSYEQYS. For the CDR3, the DNA is TGTGCCAGCAGCCGACAGGCGGGATCCTACGAGCAGTACTCC.

This clonotype was seen repeatedly, ten times or more. CDR3 in amino acids: CASAASSYNSPLHF. CDR3 DNA: TGTGCCAGCGCGGCAAGCTCCTATAATTCACCCCTCCACTTT. The chain couples TRBV27 to TRBJ1-6; D ambiguous. V gave up 8 bases and J gave up 0 bases, with 8 bases separating them. Germline V gene lookup returns CDR1 MNHEY and CDR2 SMNVEV (reference sequence). The CDR3 is 14 amino acids.

Ten or more counts support this clonotype. The chain combines TRBV5-1 with TRBJ1-1; tentatively, D is TRBD1 (6 bases). This CDR3 comprises 14 residues. In germline, CDR1 is SGHRS, CDR2 YFSETQ. Trimming shortened V by 0 bases and J by 3 bases, and 9 bases separated the two germline ends. This CDR3 reads CASSLDRVDTEAFF. CDR3 nucleotides: TGCGCCAGCAGCTTGGACAGGGTGGACACTGAAGCTTTCTTT.

Many counts were recorded for this clonotype. V gene TRBV20-1 combines with J gene TRBJ2-5, with D perhaps matching TRBD2 (6 bases). The CDR3 has 12 amino acids. CDR1 is DFQATT and CDR2 is SNEGSKA in the germline V gene (reference sequence). V was shortened by 7 bases and J by 5 bases, with 14 bases between the two germline ends. The CDR3 sequence: CSGRGRGETQYF. DNA for the CDR3: TGCAGTGGGAGGGGACGCGGGGAGACCCAGTACTTC.

The chain recombines TRBV7-2 with TRBJ2-1; TRBD2 is a possible D gene (5 bases). This CDR3 contains 13 residues. V was cut by 7 bases and J by 6 bases, with 13 bases left in between. The V gene's germline CDR1 is SGHTA and CDR2 FQGNSA. CDR3 sequence reads: CASIPRTGNEQFF. In DNA, the CDR3 is TGTGCCAGCATCCCCCGGACTGGCAATGAGCAGTTCTTC.